This T cell receptor (beta chain) was identified during a study of cytomegalovirus exposure and HLA in healthy donors. The primer mix had 60 Vbeta and 13 Jbeta primers. The table came from immunoSEQ multiplex PCR; TCRdb's copy has only in-frame clones and leaves some out. The listing contains roughly 90,000 clones. A remark on this clone: Its antigen remains unknown.

General observations from the study: TCR beta V segments were, for the most part, productive about 87% or about 30% of the time in an earlier analysis. Certain indistinguishable V segments, among them TRBV6-2 and TRBV6-3, were excluded. A few of the chains that were CMV-associated were confirmed in vitro to be specific for CMV antigens. Rare TCR sequences predominated, though certain public TCRs were found in many donors.

This CDR3 comprises 15 residues. V dropped 8 bases and J dropped 3 bases, with 17 bases sitting between them. Germline V gene data show CDR1 as WSHSY and CDR2 as SAAADI. The source is a man aged 50-60 years in good health and CMV-seropositive. The sequencing sample was made of PBMCs. J is TRBJ1-3 and V is TRBV10-2, with D perhaps matching TRBD1 (6 bases). This chain's CDR3 is CASSSSGDSGNTIYF. The CDR3 region has the DNA TGCGCCAGCTCTTCATCAGGGGATAGTGGAAACACCATATATTTT.